This T cell receptor beta chain stems from a study of cytomegalovirus exposure and HLA in healthy donors (dated by TCRdb to the late 2010s). For context, the study as a whole: An earlier analysis of approximately 640 of the donors reported approximately 290 Gb of sequence data and around 110 million unique TCR beta sequences from about 180 million T cells. Roughly 300 gigabases of sequencing data and tens of millions of unique TCR sequences made up an early release that covered roughly 670 HLA-typed donors. Among the approximately 400 genotyped donors, 75% to 90% belonged to the genetic ancestry cluster associated with self-reported Caucasian donors. The study aimed to test whether signatures of past pathogen exposure could be identified by cataloging public T cell receptors. The study profiled the T cell repertoires of around 700 subjects by immunosequencing and related them to cytomegalovirus serostatus. Along with the approximately 620-subject first cohort, a separate validation cohort of around 110 different subjects was used. To predict cytomegalovirus infection status, the study brought together high-throughput TCR immunosequencing, statistical association of individual TCRs with disease status, and machine learning. In a later analysis, previously published TCR beta repertoires from several hundred donors were re-analyzed and high-resolution HLA genotyping was added so that TCR occurrence patterns could be studied. In the later analysis, no new phenotypic data were used to find candidate immune exposures; instead, reliance was placed on TCR beta sequences and their occurrence across donors. In an earlier analysis of more than 550 of the donors, high-throughput TCR beta sequencing was used to judge whether each TCR beta V gene segment behaved as functional or pseudogenic. Alongside the repertoire data, information on donor age, sex, ethnicity and CMV serostatus was compiled. Genome-wide SNP genotypes for about three fifths of the roughly 670 donors were used in a later genetic analysis, which treated that subset as a discovery cohort. Every discovery cohort repertoire had been produced on one sequencing platform. HLA typing included class I and class II loci at four-digit resolution. Typing coverage differed by locus: A, B, C, DRB1 and DQB1 were typed in about 629-630 donors, DQA1 in approximately 520, DPA1 in around 600, and DPB1 in approximately 450. Because of strong linkage in the cohort, five DR-DQ haplotypes were treated as single units for association and clustering. Across some 400 genotyped donors of the cohort, an average of about 250,000 unique TCR beta nucleotide sequences per donor were sequenced, and roughly 17% of those sequences were non-productive.

This clone was seen a single time. Its antigen remains undetermined. The record has no base qualities; no much larger clone is one base away. In total, just over 650 healthy bone marrow donors made up the cohort. At the time of sampling, all cohort members were nominally healthy, though unrecorded immune exposures were likely present. The donor tested CMV seronegative, placing the donor among the 350 or so seronegative members of the cohort. A peripheral blood sample was provided by each donor, and peripheral blood mononuclear cells were used for TCR beta sequencing. The Qiagen DNeasy Blood Extraction Kit was used to extract genomic DNA from the blood cell samples. Results and caveats for the whole study, not just this receptor: A later genetic analysis associated a missense DCLRE1C variant with V-gene and J-gene trimming of TCR beta chains, and an independent cohort replicated the association. The earlier analysis of some 560 of the donors excluded some 15 rarely observed V segments, including chromosome 9 orphons, because counts were too low. HLA typing was unavailable for some donors at each locus, so association tests used only the typed subset. A later analysis found that HLA-associated TCR beta chains were more clonally expanded and had lower generation probabilities than equally common non-associated chains. A few of the identified cytomegalovirus-associated TCR beta chains were confirmed in vitro to be specific for cytomegalovirus antigens. The sequencing pipeline was judged likely to have produced a cluster of highly shared sequence variants as a technical artifact. Correlated functional status among segregating V segments might reflect linkage disequilibrium, but an unknown experimental factor could not be ruled out. According to a later analysis, parvovirus B19, influenza, CMV and Epstein-Barr virus appeared linked to several top co-occurrence clusters. Broadly in line with IMGT annotations, most TCR beta V segments showed up in productive rearrangements about 87% or about 30% of the time in an earlier analysis of 450 to 750 of the donors. In this cohort, only TCR beta chains were sequenced, and detectable features were limited by the absence of alpha or paired-chain data. Strong co-occurrence of HLA alleles, especially DR and DQ, made assigning TCR associations to individual alleles difficult. Roughly uniform sequencing depth across donors was assumed in presence/absence analyses, although this assumption may not hold. A later analysis found that TCR association rates varied across HLA loci, with DRB1 alleles showing the most associated TCRs and HLA-C alleles the fewest. The only immune exposure information available for the cohort was CMV serostatus. The study gave a list of 150 to 200 TCR beta chains associated with cytomegalovirus. A further reported finding was that TCR beta sequences accurately predicted the HLA-A and HLA-B alleles for most subjects in the first cohort. A later analysis found that most CMV-associated TCR beta chains appeared HLA-restricted, with HLA associations seemingly driven largely by CMV exposure. In a later genetic analysis, fewer N-insertions in productive TCRs were reported among donors in an Asian-associated ancestry cluster than the approximately 670-donor mean. According to the authors, the approach could potentially be generalized to other disease states and immunological phenotypes. At a false discovery rate of 0.05, a later analysis linked some 17,000 TCR beta sequences to specific HLA alleles. Cytomegalovirus status was reported to be diagnosed by the classifier with high specificity and sensitivity in both the original and validation cohorts. Most TCR sequences were seen in very few donors, while some public TCRs were found in many individuals.

Library generation was performed with the immunoSEQ multiplex PCR assay. For the multiplex PCR, a mixture combining 60 forward primers for TCR Vbeta segments and 13 reverse primers for TCR Jbeta segments was used. The CDR3 region of rearranged TCR beta genes was amplified from genomic DNA by a multiplex PCR assay. The Illumina HiSeq System was used to sequence the amplified TCR beta libraries as 87-base-pair reads. The authors' pipeline ran thus. A later analysis counted some 74 million unique TCR beta chains across the 666 repertoires, and 10 million to 11 million of these chains were shared by at least two donors. A nearest-neighbor algorithm error-corrected the raw reads and collapsed the reads into unique sequences, merging closely related sequences to remove PCR and sequencing errors. To assign V, D and J gene segments, CDR3 sequences were aligned to IMGT reference sequences. For a sequence to be retained, at least a six-nucleotide match to both a V gene segment and a J gene segment was required. Rearrangements were classified as productive when the CDR3 lacked stop codons and remained in frame with V and J, and all other rearrangements were classified as non-productive. Following IMGT convention, CDR3 was defined as the stretch from the second conserved V-encoded cysteine to the conserved J-encoded phenylalanine. Sequences without an unambiguous match to a single V gene segment were excluded from the earlier analysis of 450 to 650 of the donors. An earlier analysis of 587 of the donors called V segments functional above 56.7% productive rearrangements and segregating when the between-donor standard deviation exceeded 5%. A statistical classification framework was built to diagnose cytomegalovirus status from the catalog of TCR beta chain sequences. In a later analysis, V and J genes were assigned by comparing TCR nucleotide sequences against IMGT/GENE-DB human TR gene sequences. A later analysis assigned CDR3 sequences and most-parsimonious VDJ recombination scenarios with the TCRdist pipeline. In a later analysis, each TCR beta chain was defined by its CDR3 amino acid sequence together with its V-gene family, and reads lacking a unique V-gene family were excluded. As a way to deal with suspected cross-contamination and a sequencing artifact, a later analysis dropped 640 or so nucleotide sequences that were highly shared and had low generation probability. For each public chain, a later analysis derived a clonal expansion index from normalized ranks of inferred template counts within each repertoire. A later analysis computed generation probabilities with a VDJ recombination model fitted to out-of-frame rearrangements, and checked the results against IGoR. In a later analysis, TCR-TCR, TCR-HLA and TCR-CMV co-occurrence was scored with hypergeometric tests, and a repertoire-size bias correction was applied to TCR pairs. False discovery rates were estimated in a later analysis by permuting HLA or CMV assignments 20 times. In a later analysis, co-occurring TCRs were grouped with DBSCAN, and TCRdist sequence similarity was added when clustering was performed within HLA-allele-positive subsets. Repertoires with fewer than 30,000 or more than 120,000 public chains were left out of co-occurrence clustering, as were roughly five repertoires with anomalous nucleotide sharing. TCRdb re-hosts the immuneACCESS table, in-frame sequences only. Its copies lack some clones; in the studies checked, an unresolved V gene accounts for under half of them, and the cause for the rest is not known. V, J and clone size derive from that table, while D and trimming were established from the DNA sequence. Within this sample are approximately 170,000 clones, with around 85% of them counted one time only. The ten most abundant clones make up over 2% of the sample.

This receptor was obtained from a male donor in good health and CMV-seronegative. Sequenced: PBMCs.

The CDR3 here reads CASSQGRDSTYGYTF. The sequenced DNA: TGCGCCAGCAGCCAAGGCCGGGACAGCACCTATGGCTACACCTTC. The V and J genes are TRBV4-1 and TRBJ1-2; a stretch of 7 junction bases matches TRBD1. Measured from the cysteine to the phenylalanine, the CDR3 is 15 residues long. The kept DNA is CDR3 alone, 45 bases in frame from the first base. Trimmed from V: 1 base; trimmed from J: 4 bases; junction bases lacking a gene match: 6. CDR1 and CDR2, looked up from the germline V gene, are MGHRA and YSYEKL.